The 10 T cell receptor beta chains below all came from one sample that was sequenced in a study of T-cell memory formation after mild COVID-19 (TCRdb year 2021). Library preparation used 5' RACE. Sequencing used an Illumina NovaSeq 6000. TCRdb's own reprocessing of the public reads used fastp at Q25 and MiXCR and kept productive beta chains. Rows with a matching CDR3 protein are joined into one entry that keeps the most common DNA and genes. Here the sample has about 350,000 distinct CDR3 sequences; roughly 13% occur a single time. Around a fifth of the sample goes to the ten largest clones. The sequenced sample was PBMCs or a T cell subset sorted from them (not recorded which). The origin of the receptors is a man between 18 and 29 years old who had mild COVID-19 (a few samples of this study predate the infection). The sample titles of this study are shuffled in the database, so cell type and time point are left out; the donor was told from shared clones.

This clonotype was observed a few times. Here the CDR3 DNA reads TGTGCCAGCAGCTTAATGTCGGCTAGCGGGGGGTACGCCAAAAACATTCAGTACTTC. It translates to CASSLMSASGGYAKNIQYF. This rearrangement joins TRBV11-3 to TRBJ2-4, with TRBD2 matching over 11 bases. This CDR3 spans 19 amino acids. The V and J ends lost 2 bases and 1 base, in that order; junction bases with no gene match: 10. Germline CDR1 is SGHNT and CDR2 is YENEEA.

The V call is TRBV24-1, the J call TRBJ2-5, with D perhaps matching TRBD1 or TRBD2 (5 bases each). Germline V lookup: CDR1 KGHDR, CDR2 SFDVKD. The germline V and J ends were trimmed by 4 bases and 5 bases, with 13 bases remaining between them. The CDR3 is 14 residues long. The CDR3 region has the DNA TGTGCCACCAGTGACTCCGGGACGAGGGAGACCCAGTACTTC. It translates to CATSDSGTRETQYF.

This clonotype was detected a few times. The chain employs TRBV25-1 and TRBJ1-6; D ambiguous. Per germline, CDR1 MGHDK and CDR2 SYGVNS. CDR3 size: 17 residues. The germline V and J ends were trimmed by 5 bases and 0 bases, with 14 bases remaining between them. CDR3 protein: CASSRTGGSSYNSPLHF. For the CDR3, the DNA is TGTGCCAGCAGTCGGACTGGAGGAAGCTCCTATAATTCACCCCTCCACTTT.

This clonotype was recorded many times. Germline is not matched at one junction end, which may reflect a read error. The genes are TRBV5-1 and TRBJ2-1; maybe TRBD2 (6 bases). Germline V gives CDR1 SGHRS, CDR2 YFSETQ. This CDR3 is built from 15 residues. DNA of the CDR3: TGCGCCAGCAGCTTGGGCGCGGGAAAATCCCCAGCCCTAAGCTTC. Its protein product is CASSLGAGKSPALSF.

The J gene is TRBJ2-7, the V gene TRBV6-5; 9 positions agree with TRBD1. Germline V gene sequence: CDR1 MNHEY, CDR2 SVGAGI. The CDR3 is made up of 15 amino acids. V shed 2 bases and J 6 bases; nucleotides not matched to a gene: 8. The CDR3 nucleotides are TGTGCCAGCAGTTACGGGGGACAGGGAAACCGCGAGCAGTACTTC. It encodes CASSYGGQGNREQYF.

This clonotype was found a few times. This chain links TRBV15 with TRBJ1-2, with D perhaps TRBD1 (6 bases). Trimming pared 0 bases from V and 5 bases from J, leaving 13 bases between. The CDR3 contains 15 residues. CDR1 and CDR2 from the germline V gene are LNHNV and YYDKDF (reference sequence). The CDR3 spells CATSRDPSGVYGYTF. The CDR3 bases are TGTGCCACCAGCAGAGATCCCTCAGGGGTATATGGCTACACCTTC.

Only a few counts were recorded for this clonotype. The chain uses TRBV14 and TRBJ1-3; tentative D call: TRBD1 (6 bases). V lost 3 bases and J lost 2, with 14 bases in between. The CDR3 has 16 amino acids. CDR1 SGHDN and CDR2 FVKESK come from the germline V gene. CDR3 DNA: TGTGCCAGCAGCCAGGTCGGGGGGGCGGCTGGAAACACCATATATTTT. Its protein is CASSQVGGAAGNTIYF. Full variable domain (missing parts from reference TRBV14 and TRBJ1-3): EAGVTQFPSHSVIEKGQTVTLRCDPISGHDNLYWYRRVMGKEIKFLLHFVKESKQDESGMPNNRFLAERTGGTYSTLKVQPAELEDSGVYFCASSQVGGAAGNTIYFGEGSWLTVV.

This clonotype came up a few times. The chain links TRBV15 to TRBJ1-5; D remains unclear. Germline values: CDR1 LNHNV, CDR2 YYDKDF (reference sequence). This CDR3 has 13 residues. V lost 0 bases to trimming and J lost 5 bases, with 5 bases between them. CDR3 nucleotide sequence: TGTGCCACCAGCAGAGATCCCCATCAGCCCCAGCATTTT. It encodes CATSRDPHQPQHF.

This clonotype was recorded a few times. V and J are TRBV6-5 and TRBJ1-2; 9 bases line up with TRBD1. The trim removed 6 bases at V and 8 bases at J, leaving 10 bases unmatched. In germline, CDR1 is MNHEY, CDR2 SVGAGI. CDR3 length: 14 residues. CDR3 sequence: CASRGGTGRGGYTF. CDR3 in DNA: TGTGCCAGCAGGGGTGGGACAGGGCGAGGCGGCTACACCTTC.

This clonotype was seen only a few times. This chain joins TRBV9 and TRBJ2-3, with 9 bases aligning to TRBD2. Germline V gene lookup returns CDR1 SGDLS and CDR2 YYNGEE. Trimming cost V 0 bases and J 2 bases; bases outside gene matches: 4. The CDR3 consists of 16 residues. This CDR3 reads CASSVGAGGVTDTQYF. The CDR3 coding sequence is TGTGCCAGCAGCGTAGGCGCGGGGGGGGTCACAGATACGCAGTATTTT.